This T cell receptor beta chain was recorded in a study of blood T cell dynamics during melanoma immunotherapy (dated by TCRdb to 2018 to 2020). Regarding the research as a whole: Patients with metastatic melanoma were treated with first-line pembrolizumab or nivolumab plus ipilimumab as standard of care in the United Kingdom. To find early correlates of response, the study profiled the peripheral T cell receptor repertoires of patients with metastatic melanoma both before and after one cycle of checkpoint inhibitor therapy. The training cohort was made up of consecutive patients, while a further independent group of patients from the same centre was pooled to form an external validation set. General conclusions and limits of the study: Patients who later achieved disease control showed a bifurcated PBMC repertoire reorganization at W3, with increased clonality or increased diversity, unlike progressors. The relatively small sample size was acknowledged as potentially limiting generalization of the results. Whether the T cell clones behind the repertoire changes were melanoma-specific or instead reflected general immune activation was something the study could not determine.

Every bulk PBMC sample had a fixed 350 ng of DNA loaded. TCR beta CDR3 sequences were amplified from genomic DNA with the immunoSEQ TCRb Assay kit following manufacturer instructions. The KAPA Library Quantification Kit for Illumina platforms was used to quantify pooled libraries by qPCR. Pooled libraries were sequenced on an Illumina NextSeq 500, clustered at roughly 0.6-1.2 pM. Per the original workflow: The TCR data were analyzed using immunoSEQ ANALYZER and the R LymphoSeq package. A rearrangement efficiency score was calculated as productive divided by the sum of productive and non-productive CDR3 sequences. Clonality was measured with the Gini coefficient and diversity with the Renyi index at alpha=1, and both measures were compared pairwise between timepoints within each patient. Clonal relatedness used an edit distance of 3, and repertoire similarity used the Bhattacharyya coefficient, both computed in LymphoSeq. To classify response, a linear discriminant analysis based on week-3 changes in clonality and diversity was built with the R MASS and caret packages. TCRdb obtained this table from immuneACCESS and retained in-frame rearrangements with V and J assigned. These tables miss some clones; where compared with another copy, unresolved V genes account for less than half of the shortfall, and the remainder is unexplained. V and J calls and clone size are those listed in that table; D and trimming were worked out from the DNA. This sample has about 9,600 clones in its table, and less than 90% of those were observed once. The ten most abundant clones make up about a tenth of the sample.

The time point label on this specimen signifies: pre-treatment baseline. Blood samples were taken before treatment (T0) and at week 3 (W3), following the first cycle of checkpoint blockade. Except for a couple of patients with rapid clinical progression, response was assessed 12 weeks after the first infusion by RECIST 1.1; disease control meant complete response, partial response or stable disease. Patients were excluded for prior systemic cancer treatment, concomitant immunosuppressant therapy or synchronous other active malignancies. To track both circulating cells and T cell turnover, TCR beta was sequenced from bulk PBMC as well as from plasma cell-free DNA. PBMC were isolated from blood with Lymphoprep and SepMate tubes, followed by red cell lysis. DNA from PBMC and sorted T cell subsets was extracted with QIAamp DNA Blood Mini kits. About this clone: Its antigen is currently not known. Base qualities are not provided; no much larger clone lies one nucleotide away.

The V end loses 4 bases and the J end loses 0 bases, and a stretch of 8 bases separates them. The cysteine opens and the phenylalanine closes a CDR3 of 14 amino acids. Solely the CDR3 DNA is kept, with 42 bases framed from the first base. The germline V gene encodes CDR1 SGHKS and CDR2 YYEKEE (reference sequence). This chain joins TRBV5-5 to TRBJ1-3, with no confident D gene call. The receptor comes from a human donor with melanoma. This sample comprised blood, obtained from a patient treated with checkpoint blockade. Here is the DNA: TGTGCCAGCAGCGACACCATCTCTGGAAACACCATATATTTT. This yields the protein CASSDTISGNTIYF.